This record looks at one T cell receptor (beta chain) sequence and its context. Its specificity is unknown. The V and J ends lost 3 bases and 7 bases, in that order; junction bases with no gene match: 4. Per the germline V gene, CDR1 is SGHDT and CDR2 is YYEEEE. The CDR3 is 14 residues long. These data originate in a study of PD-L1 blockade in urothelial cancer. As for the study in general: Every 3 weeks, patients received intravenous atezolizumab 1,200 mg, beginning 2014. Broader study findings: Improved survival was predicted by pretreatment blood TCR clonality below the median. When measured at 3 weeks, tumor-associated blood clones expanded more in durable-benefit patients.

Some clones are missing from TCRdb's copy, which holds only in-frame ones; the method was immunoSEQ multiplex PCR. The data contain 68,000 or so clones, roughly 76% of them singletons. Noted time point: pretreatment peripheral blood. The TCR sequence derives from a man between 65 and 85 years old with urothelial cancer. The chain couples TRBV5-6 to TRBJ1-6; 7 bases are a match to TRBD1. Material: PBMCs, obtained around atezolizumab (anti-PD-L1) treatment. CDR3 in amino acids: CASSSDRPNSPLHF. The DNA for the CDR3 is TGTGCCAGCAGCTCGGACAGGCCAAATTCACCCCTCCACTTT.